The 22 T cell receptor beta chains below were found in one sample sequenced in a study of PD-L1 blockade in urothelial cancer. The data were produced by immunoSEQ multiplex PCR, yet TCRdb's version contains in-frame clones alone and is incomplete. The sample consists of just under 45,000 clones, about 88% of them appearing once. The sample was PBMCs, taken around atezolizumab (anti-PD-L1) treatment. The source of these receptors is a woman in her sixties with urothelial cancer.

The V gene is TRBV28, the J gene TRBJ1-6, with a tentative D call TRBD1 (6 bases). Germline V gene lookup returns CDR1 MDHEN and CDR2 SYDVKM. The V end lost 9 bases, the J end lost 8 bases, and 23 bases lay between the germline ends. The CDR3 sequence is 16 residues long. The CDR3 sequence: CASYFEGGASDSPLHF. In nucleotides, the CDR3 is TGTGCCAGTTATTTCGAAGGGGGGGCCTCGGATTCACCCCTCCACTTT.

The chain links TRBV29-1 to TRBJ1-4, with D maybe TRBD1 (6 bases). The CDR3 runs to 15 residues. Germline lookup yields CDR1 SQVTM and CDR2 ANQGSEA. V lost 5 bases to trimming and J lost 4 bases, with 17 bases between them. The CDR3 loop is CSVFDPDSINEKLFF. CDR3 nucleotides: TGCAGCGTTTTCGACCCGGACAGTATTAATGAAAAACTGTTTTTT.

V gene TRBV4-2 combines with J gene TRBJ1-3; a possible D gene is TRBD1 (5 bases). The CDR3 spans 19 residues. V lost 1 base, J lost 0 bases, and 19 bases lay in between. CDR1 and CDR2 from the germline V gene are LGHNA and YNFKEQ. CDR3 nucleotides: TGTGCCAGCAGCCAAGCGCTGGGGGGTTTAATACTCTCTGGAAACACCATATATTTT. Residues: CASSQALGGLILSGNTIYF.

This sequence joins TRBV7-2 and TRBJ1-1, with no clear D. Trimming removed 2 bases from V and 6 bases from J, with 13 bases in between. The germline V gene encodes CDR1 SGHTA and CDR2 FQGNSA. The CDR3 is 14 amino acids. The chain's CDR3 is CASSLKRVQAEAFF. Here the CDR3 DNA reads TGTGCCAGCAGCTTAAAGAGGGTTCAAGCTGAAGCTTTCTTT. The complete variable domain, with remaining parts taken from reference TRBV7-2 and TRBJ1-1, reads GAGVSQSPSNKVTEKGKDVELRCDPISGHTALYWYRQSLGQGLEFLIYFQGNSAPDKSGLPSDRFSAERTGGSVSTLTIQRTQQEDSAVYLCASSLKRVQAEAFFGQGTRLTVV.

The rearrangement uses TRBV2 and TRBJ2-6; unclear D gene. Germline CDR1 and CDR2: SNHLY and FYNNEI. The V end was cut by 3 bases, the J end by 2 bases, with 8 bases between. The CDR3 spans 15 residues. CDR3 in DNA: TGTGCCAGCAGTGATTGGGCAGCTGGGGCCAACGTCCTGACTTTC. Its protein is CASSDWAAGANVLTF.

The chain joins TRBV27 to TRBJ2-7, with D maybe TRBD2 (5 bases). This CDR3 is 11 amino acids long. CDR1 and CDR2 from the germline V gene are MNHEY and SMNVEV (reference sequence). V shed 8 bases and J shed 2 bases, with 7 bases lying between them. The CDR3 is CASGLTYEQYF. Here the CDR3 DNA reads TGTGCCAGCGGACTGACCTACGAGCAGTACTTC.

The chain links TRBV5-1 to TRBJ2-1; 13 nucleotides align to TRBD2. Germline-derived CDR1 and CDR2 are SGHRS and YFSETQ. J lost 2 bases, V lost 4 bases, and 9 bases had no gene match. This CDR3 spans 18 amino acids. DNA of the CDR3: TGCGCCAGCAGCAAAAGGACTAGCGGGGGAACCGCCTACAATGAGCAGTTCTTC. This sequence encodes CASSKRTSGGTAYNEQFF.

The V and J genes are TRBV6-6 and TRBJ1-3, with D tentatively TRBD1 (5 bases). V shed 6 bases and J shed 0 bases, with 9 bases lying between them. The CDR3 totals 14 residues. The germline CDR1 and CDR2 sequences are MNHNY and SVGAGI (reference sequence). Here the CDR3 reads CASRRTSSGNTIYF. CDR3 DNA sequence: TGTGCCAGCAGACGGACAAGCTCTGGAAACACCATATATTTT.

Here the CDR3 DNA reads TGTGCCAGCAGCTTAGAGAGCGGCAGCTACGAGCAGTACTTC. Its translation is CASSLESGSYEQYF. V usage is TRBV7-8 and J usage is TRBJ2-7; the D gene is possibly TRBD2 (5 bases). The germline V and J ends were trimmed by 1 base and 3 bases, with 10 bases remaining between them. The CDR3 spans 14 residues. Germline V CDR1 and CDR2: SGHVS, FQNEAQ.

The chain combines TRBV29-1 with TRBJ2-1, with 9 bases identical to TRBD2. The trim removed 3 bases at V and 9 bases at J, leaving 6 bases unmatched. This CDR3 region has 13 residues. Germline-derived CDR1 and CDR2 are SQVTM and ANQGSEA. Here the CDR3 DNA reads TGCAGCGTTGACGGCGGGAGGGTTGTTGAGCAGTTCTTC. Residues: CSVDGGRVVEQFF.

The chain has TRBV18 and TRBJ2-2; TRBD1 matches at 8 bases. J gave up 1 base and V 2 bases, and 6 bases lay outside the gene matches. Per germline, CDR1 KGHSH and CDR2 LQKENI. The CDR3 covers 17 residues. This CDR3 is CASSPGQGALNTGELFF. CDR3 sequence (DNA): TGTGCCAGCTCACCAGGACAGGGCGCCCTGAACACCGGGGAGCTGTTTTTT.

This clone was observed a single time. The chain has TRBV7-2 and TRBJ2-1; 11 bases map to TRBD1. Per the germline V gene, CDR1 is SGHTA and CDR2 is FQGNSA. V lost 4 bases to trimming and J lost 9 bases; unmatched junction nucleotides: 8. The CDR3 is made up of 15 amino acids. CDR3 residues: CASSSLGQGASEQFF. The CDR3 region has the DNA TGTGCCAGCAGCTCACTTGGACAGGGGGCTAGTGAGCAGTTCTTC.

This chain joins TRBV4-2 and TRBJ1-2, with D possibly matching TRBD1 (5 bases). This CDR3 spans 16 amino acids. Germline-derived CDR1 and CDR2 are LGHNA and YNFKEQ. V was clipped by 4 bases and J by 4 bases, with 19 bases between them. The CDR3 reads CASSPSPGETIYGYTF. The CDR3 nucleotides are TGTGCCAGCAGCCCTTCACCGGGGGAGACGATCTATGGCTACACCTTC.

This rearrangement joins TRBV27 to TRBJ2-7, with TRBD1 matching over 8 bases. The CDR3 covers 16 residues. The V gene's germline CDR1 is MNHEY and CDR2 SMNVEV (reference sequence). J was trimmed by 2 bases and V by 4 bases; bases with no gene match: 10. CDR3 amino acids: CASSSPQDRVAYEQYF. CDR3 coding DNA: TGTGCCAGCAGTTCCCCCCAGGACAGGGTAGCCTACGAGCAGTACTTC.

The rearrangement joins TRBV6-5 to TRBJ1-2; possible D gene TRBD1, 5 bases. The germline V gene has CDR1 MNHEY and CDR2 SVGAGI. V shed 0 bases and J shed 6 bases, with 8 bases lying between them. The CDR3 loop spans 13 amino acids. Here the CDR3 reads CASSYSGLNGYTF. CDR3 in DNA: TGTGCCAGCAGTTACTCGGGACTGAATGGCTACACCTTC.

The CDR3 DNA follows: TGTGCCAGCAGCCGAGGGAAGGCCGGGGAGCTGTTTTTT. Its protein product is CASSRGKAGELFF. This rearrangement joins TRBV6-5 to TRBJ2-2; tentative D call: TRBD2 (5 bases). Trimming removed 6 bases at V and 6 bases at J, with 11 bases between. The CDR3 sequence is 13 residues long. The germline V gene encodes CDR1 MNHEY and CDR2 SVGAGI.

This clone showed up just once. This sequence joins TRBV7-6 and TRBJ1-3; D is perhaps TRBD1 (5 bases). Germline CDR1 is SGHVS and CDR2 is FNYEAQ. This CDR3 is 15 amino acids long. The V end lost 1 base, the J end lost 1 base, and 8 bases lay between the germline ends. This chain's CDR3 is CASSLGGGSGNTIYF. DNA of the CDR3: TGTGCCAGCAGCTTAGGGGGGGGTTCTGGAAACACCATATATTTT.

This sequence joins TRBV4-1 and TRBJ1-2, with D perhaps matching TRBD1 (5 bases). Germline loops: CDR1 MGHRA, CDR2 YSYEKL. CDR3 length: 15 amino acids. The V and J ends lost 1 base and 4 bases respectively, with 13 bases between them. The CDR3 nucleotides are TGCGCCAGCAGCCAAGTGCGGGGCAGCGTCTATGGCTACACCTTC. This gives the protein CASSQVRGSVYGYTF.

V and J are TRBV6-5 and TRBJ1-2, with TRBD1 matching 8 bases. The CDR3 length is 14 residues. V gave up 6 bases and J gave up 6 bases; unmatched junction bases: 9. The germline gives CDR1 MNHEY, CDR2 SVGAGI. CDR3 sequence reads: CASSDRGQGDGYTF. The CDR3 DNA sequence: TGTGCCAGCAGCGACAGGGGCCAGGGTGATGGCTACACCTTC.

The rearrangement uses TRBV13 and TRBJ2-5; TRBD1 matches at 10 bases. Germline values: CDR1 PRHDT, CDR2 FYEKMQ (reference sequence). There are 15 residues in the CDR3. V shed 4 bases and J 5 bases; nucleotides not matched to a gene: 7. The CDR3 spells CASSSRDRGGETQYF. DNA of the CDR3: TGTGCCAGCAGCTCGAGGGACAGGGGCGGGGAGACCCAGTACTTC. The full variable domain, completed using reference TRBV13 and TRBJ2-5, is AAGVIQSPRHLIKEKRETATLKCYPIPRHDTVYWYQQGPGQDPQFLISFYEKMQSDKGSIPDRFSAQQFSDYHSELNMSSLELGDSALYFCASSSRDRGGETQYFGPGTRLLVL.

V and J are TRBV2 and TRBJ1-5; no definite D call. The CDR3 has 14 residues. Trimming stripped 6 bases from V and 0 bases from J, with 9 bases between. Germline V gene lookup returns CDR1 SNHLY and CDR2 FYNNEI. The CDR3 reads CASREAASNQPQHF. CDR3 coding DNA: TGTGCCAGCAGGGAGGCAGCTAGCAATCAGCCCCAGCATTTT.

CDR3 sequence (DNA): TGTGCCAGCAGTCTTTCGAACACCGGGGAGCTGTTTTTT. It codes for CASSLSNTGELFF. This rearrangement joins TRBV27 to TRBJ2-2; D remains unclear. This CDR3 is built from 13 residues. The germline gives CDR1 MNHEY, CDR2 SMNVEV (reference sequence). Between the trimmed V and J ends, which lost 5 bases and 0 bases, there was a span of 4 bases.